This section outlines one T cell receptor (beta chain) sequence together with its context. Its specific antigen is unknown. One base away there is no much larger clone; base qualities are not given. This sample is drawn from a study of CD8+ T cells in alopecia areata (dated by TCRdb to between 2018 and 2020). About the investigation overall: Treated patients were enrolled in an open-label pilot trial of oral tofacitinib, 5 to 10 mg twice daily, for moderate-to-severe alopecia areata. Tofacitinib was given for 6 to 18 months, followed by 6 months of follow-up off drug to assess delayed response and recurrence. Clonality in the scalp was compared among normal scalp (n=4), patchy alopecia areata scalp (n=8), and alopecia totalis/universalis scalp (n=8). In both human patients and the C3H/HeJ mouse model, the study applied high-throughput TCRbeta sequencing to look at T cell clonal expansion in alopecia areata. Biopsies were taken from tofacitinib-treated patients at baseline and at 4 and 24 weeks of treatment, and a later scalp biopsy was taken in several of the tofacitinib-treated patients. In humans, TCRbeta sequencing was performed on scalp tissue and on sorted CD4+ and CD8+ peripheral blood T cells from healthy controls and from patients with patchy or totalis/universalis alopecia areata. TCRbeta CDR3 regions were amplified by immunoSEQ multiplex PCR using 35 Vbeta forward and 13 Jbeta reverse primers. RNA was extracted with the PAXgene miRNA kit for fixed scalp, the miRNeasy kit for PBMCs, and the RNeasy kit for mouse skin. For the treated patients, the SALT score, which quantifies what percentage of scalp surface area is affected, served as the measure of disease severity. The full study reports these points: Unlike mouse skin, where gammadelta T cells dominate, normal human skin contains resident alphabeta T cells that get sequenced too, which complicates analysis of the scalp TCR repertoire. Compared with normal scalp, lesional scalp, particularly in alopecia totalis/universalis, had higher clonality and more expanded CD8+ clones, which suggests antigenic drive. Many expanded lesional clones were found to persist in scalp and blood during tofacitinib treatment, and relapse after treatment cessation may be partly explained by this persistence. Scalp clonality and the number of expanded CD8+ clones among the top 100 scalp clones were significantly decreased by tofacitinib. TCR sequences shared between patients were less clear than in mice, possibly partly because of HLA diversity in the patient population. Because the treated cohort was small and had only one nonresponder, larger studies are needed to examine links between baseline CD8+ expansion and response.

According to the study, the label for this sample's time point signals: more than 3 weeks on oral tofacitinib. The sample's treatment or condition, from its label and the paper: oral pan-JAK inhibitor, 5-10 mg twice daily. From alopecia areata patients, peripheral blood was collected along with lesional scalp punch biopsies. After PBMCs were isolated by density centrifugation and stained for CD3, CD4 and CD8, a FACSAria was used to sort CD4+ and CD8+ T cells. Receptor amplification or capture employed the immunoSEQ multiplex PCR assay. RNA was extracted from all samples and reverse transcribed into cDNA, which served as template for TCR sequencing. First-strand cDNA was synthesized with SuperScript III using a 2:1 mix of oligo-dT and random hexamers. A synthetic immune receptor repertoire was used to gauge amplification bias, and whatever bias remained was removed computationally. As for the original processing: After raw reads were preprocessed to remove errors, the CDR3 was defined following IMGT conventions as running from the conserved cysteine to phenylalanine. Clonality was computed by normalizing Shannon entropy by log2 of the number of productive unique TCRs and subtracting the result from 1. Whether each scalp clone was CD4 or CD8 was inferred by checking scalp TCRbeta sequences against the CD4 and CD8 repertoires from sorted blood. What TCRdb holds here is the immuneACCESS table cut down to in-frame rearrangements. Part of the clones is not present; checked against another copy, under half of the missing clones reflect an unresolved V gene, and the others are unexplained. V and J calls and clone size are given by that table; D and trimming were obtained from the DNA. This sample has about 220,000 clones in its table, and under 75% of those were observed once. Jointly, the top ten make up around 1.5% of the sample.

Based on the germline V gene (reference sequence), the CDR1 and CDR2 sequences are GTSNPN and SVGIG. Spanning cysteine to phenylalanine, the CDR3 consists of 16 amino acids. CDR3 DNA is the only sequence kept; it has 48 bases, read in frame from the first base. Compared with germline, V lacks 5 bases and J lacks 1 base; bases without a gene match: 10. The sequence derives from a human donor with alopecia areata. Sequenced material: CD4+ T cells sorted from blood, taken at week 4, from a patient treated with tofacitinib. The chain uses TRBV30 and TRBJ1-1; 10 of the junction bases match TRBD1. DNA sequence: TGTGCCTGGTCACCCGGGACAGGGGACACGAACACTGAAGCTTTCTTT. Translation gives CAWSPGTGDTNTEAFF. The variable domain in full, with residues beyond the CDR3 obtained from the reference TRBV30 and TRBJ1-1 genes, is SQTIHQWPATLVQPVGSPLSLECTVEGTSNPNLYWYRQAAGRGLQLLFYSVGIGQISSEVPQNLSASRPQDRQFILSSKKLLLSDSGFYLCAWSPGTGDTNTEAFFGQGTRLTVV.